This T cell receptor (beta chain) was recorded in a study of blood T cells in healthy people across ages. In this sample, this clonotype turned up a few times. Alongside a J-beta primer mix, a sample-barcoded 5' primer served in a second PCR lasting about 6 to 11 cycles. TCRdb called the 5' RACE reads again in MiXCR, with one record for every CDR3 protein. Of roughly 680,000 distinct CDR3 sequences listed, 21% are singletons. The CDR3 covers 15 residues. J lost 4 bases, V lost 6 bases, and 7 bases had no gene match. CDR1 and CDR2 (germline): KGHSH, LQKENI. Healthy Caucasians from Russia aged roughly 6 to 95 served as donors. In each sample, at least 7 million PBMCs were isolated. The total RNA that was extracted per sample amounted to at least 5 micrograms.

The source is an older man in good health. Specimen: blood. The chain recombines TRBV18 with TRBJ2-5; 11 bases agree with TRBD2. CDR3 sequence: CASSRSGTSGETQYF. In DNA, the CDR3 is TGTGCCAGCTCCCGTTCCGGGACTAGCGGAGAGACCCAGTACTTC.